Following are 20 T cell receptor beta chains from one sample sequenced in a study of T cells after yellow fever vaccination. MiXCR was run by TCRdb on the 5' RACE reads, yielding one entry per CDR3 protein. The data contain roughly 150,000 distinct CDR3 sequences, approximately 7.7% of them singletons. Specimen: CD4+ T cells sorted from PBMCs, collected 5 days after the yellow fever booster vaccination. These receptors were collected from a man aged 25-40 years who received the YFV17D yellow fever vaccine.

This clonotype was counted many times. The chain uses TRBV11-2 and TRBJ2-1; perhaps TRBD1 as D (6 bases). V was clipped by 4 bases and J by 4 bases, with 17 bases between them. The CDR3 spans 16 residues. Germline V lookup: CDR1 SGHAT, CDR2 FQNNGV. The CDR3 reads CASSSYRDKQYNEQFF. In DNA form, the CDR3 reads TGTGCCAGCAGCTCATACCGGGACAAGCAATACAATGAGCAGTTCTTC.

Remarks on this clonotype: This may be a read error, as it is one base from a much larger clone. The DNA of the CDR3 is TGCGCCAGCGGCCAAGACTTCGGGGATGAGCAGTTCTTC. Protein product: CASGQDFGDEQFF. The chain uses TRBV4-1 and TRBJ2-1; D might be TRBD2 (5 bases). The CDR3 has 13 amino acids. Germline V lookup: CDR1 MGHRA, CDR2 YSYEKL.

This clonotype was detected ten times or more. The CDR3 spells CATRVGFGAGLEQFF. CDR3 bases: TGTGCCACCAGAGTGGGGTTCGGAGCGGGGCTGGAGCAGTTCTTC. The chain has TRBV15 and TRBJ2-1; 7 bases fit TRBD2. In germline, CDR1 is LNHNV, CDR2 YYDKDF (reference sequence). Trimming cost V 6 bases and J 10 bases; bases outside gene matches: 15. The CDR3 covers 15 residues.

This clonotype was seen many times. V usage is TRBV7-2 and J usage is TRBJ2-7; D remains ambiguous. Germline values: CDR1 SGHTA, CDR2 FQGNSA. CDR3 length: 16 amino acids. V was trimmed by 3 bases and J by 4 bases, leaving 19 bases between them. The CDR3 sequence: CASSFSKSGSLYEQYF. For the CDR3, the DNA is TGTGCCAGCAGCTTTAGCAAATCGGGTTCGTTATACGAGCAGTACTTC.

This clonotype was seen at least ten times. The chain recombines TRBV20-1 with TRBJ2-2, with 8 bases fitting TRBD2. Germline V gene data show CDR1 as DFQATT and CDR2 as SNEGSKA (reference sequence). The CDR3 runs 14 residues. V lost 3 bases to trimming and J lost 13 bases; unmatched junction nucleotides: 13. The chain's CDR3 is CSASAPGSGGWLFF. The CDR3 coding sequence is TGCAGTGCTAGTGCCCCGGGATCGGGAGGGTGGCTGTTTTTT.

Many counts were recorded for this clonotype. V usage is TRBV12-3 or TRBV12-4 and J usage is TRBJ2-3; 9 positions match TRBD1. The CDR3 contains 15 residues. Trimming took 7 bases from V and 0 from J; bases not matched to a gene: 5. The CDR3 reads CASTRTGGSTDTQYF. The CDR3 nucleotides are TGTGCCAGCACCCGAACAGGGGGCAGCACAGATACGCAGTATTTT.

This clonotype came up many times. The chain recombines TRBV7-2 with TRBJ2-1; the D gene is possibly TRBD2 (5 bases). V lost 5 bases, J lost 3 bases, and 14 bases lay in between. This CDR3 has 15 amino acids. From germline, CDR1 is SGHTA and CDR2 FQGNSA. CDR3 region: CASSHTREVYNEQFF. In DNA form, the CDR3 reads TGTGCCAGCAGCCATACACGGGAAGTCTACAATGAGCAGTTCTTC.

This clonotype has more than one count but fewer than ten. The chain carries TRBV4-2 and TRBJ2-7; TRBD2 agrees at 8 bases. V gave up 4 bases and J gave up 7 bases; unmatched junction bases: 18. The CDR3 runs 17 residues. The V gene's germline CDR1 is LGHNA and CDR2 YNFKEQ. The DNA for the CDR3 is TGTGCCAGCAGCCCGTCAGGTCCGGGAGGGCAAGGTGTGGAGCAGTACTTC. Amino acid sequence: CASSPSGPGGQGVEQYF.

This clonotype came up many times. V is TRBV12-3 or TRBV12-4 and J is TRBJ1-2; D is perhaps TRBD1 (6 bases). V was shortened by 2 bases and J by 8 bases, with 12 bases between the two germline ends. The CDR3 is 13 amino acids. CDR3 region: CASSLWGRDGYTF. CDR3 nucleotide sequence: TGTGCCAGCAGTTTATGGGGGCGGGACGGCTACACCTTC.

This clonotype showed up many times. The J gene is TRBJ1-1, the V gene TRBV24-1; D ambiguous. This CDR3 contains 13 residues. CDR1 and CDR2 (germline): KGHDR, SFDVKD. V was clipped by 7 bases and J by 1 base, with 9 bases between them. In DNA, the CDR3 is TGTGCCACCAGGTATGGACCGAACACTGAAGCTTTCTTT. Protein sequence: CATRYGPNTEAFF.

This clonotype was observed many times. CDR3 in DNA: TGCAGCGCCGGGGGGCTGGAGACCCAGTACTTC. Protein sequence: CSAGGLETQYF. The chain carries TRBV20-1 and TRBJ2-5, with a possible D match to TRBD2 (7 bases). There are 11 residues in the CDR3. The germline V gene encodes CDR1 DFQATT and CDR2 SNEGSKA (reference sequence).

This clonotype was observed at least ten times. The CDR3 sequence is CASSSAGTATYEQYF. The CDR3 coding sequence is TGTGCCAGCAGTTCAGCCGGGACAGCAACCTACGAGCAGTACTTC. The J gene is TRBJ2-7, the V gene TRBV6-5; 7 bases fit TRBD1. Germline V gene sequence: CDR1 MNHEY, CDR2 SVGAGI. V trimming: 4 bases; J trimming: 2 bases; junction bases outside the gene matches: 8. The CDR3 extends over 15 amino acids.

This clonotype has more than one count but fewer than ten. This sequence joins TRBV7-9 and TRBJ2-5, with D unresolved. V shed 5 bases and J shed 0 bases, with 13 bases lying between them. Germline V gives CDR1 SEHNR, CDR2 FQNEAQ (reference sequence). This CDR3 is 15 amino acids long. DNA of the CDR3: TGTGCCAGCAGCGCGGAAATACGGGACCAAGAGACCCAGTACTTC. As protein: CASSAEIRDQETQYF.

This clonotype was observed at least ten times. The chain employs TRBV25-1 and TRBJ2-2; TRBD1 aligns across 8 bases. J was trimmed by 1 base and V by 5 bases; bases with no gene match: 9. The CDR3 covers 17 residues. Per the germline V gene, CDR1 is MGHDK and CDR2 is SYGVNS. The CDR3 nucleotides are TGTGCCAGCAGTAAGACCCCAGGGGGCCAGAACACCGGGGAGCTGTTTTTT. It encodes CASSKTPGGQNTGELFF.

The rearrangement uses TRBV25-1 and TRBJ1-1; possibly TRBD1 for D (5 bases). This CDR3 comprises 15 residues. Germline V gives CDR1 MGHDK, CDR2 SYGVNS. Trimming cost V 2 bases and J 3 bases, with 13 bases left between them. This CDR3 is CASSELAGTDTEAFF. The CDR3 DNA reads as TGTGCCAGCAGTGAACTGGCCGGGACCGACACTGAAGCTTTCTTT.

At least ten counts were recorded for this clonotype. The genes are TRBV18 and TRBJ2-7; a possible D gene is TRBD1 (5 bases). Trimming took 6 bases from V and 6 from J, leaving 12 bases between them. The CDR3 sequence is 12 residues long. Germline loops: CDR1 KGHSH, CDR2 LQKENI. The CDR3 region is CASSPGIGEQYF. The CDR3 nucleotides read TGTGCCAGCTCCCCAGGGATCGGCGAGCAGTACTTC.

This clonotype came up many times. The chain links TRBV7-8 to TRBJ2-7; D possibly corresponds to TRBD2 (5 bases). Trimming pared 4 bases from V and 0 bases from J, leaving 16 bases between. CDR1 and CDR2 (germline): SGHVS, FQNEAQ. The CDR3 runs 16 residues. The CDR3 nucleotides are TGTGCCAGCAGCTCTTTCTTACAAGCGGCCTCCTACGAGCAGTACTTC. Translated, it gives CASSSFLQAASYEQYF.

This clonotype came up many times. The V call is TRBV20-1, the J call TRBJ2-5; D gene uncertain. The CDR3 consists of 14 residues. Germline V gene sequence: CDR1 DFQATT, CDR2 SNEGSKA (reference sequence). The ends were cut back, 0 bases at V and 2 bases at J, with 10 bases in the middle. This chain's CDR3 is CSARDRYSQETQYF. CDR3 bases: TGCAGTGCTAGAGATAGGTACAGTCAAGAGACCCAGTACTTC.

The sample holds a few counts of this clonotype. The chain joins TRBV4-3 to TRBJ2-3; D is unresolved. V lost 1 base, J lost 2 bases, and 10 bases lay in between. CDR1 LGHNA and CDR2 YSLEER come from the germline V gene. The CDR3 consists of 15 residues. CDR3 coding DNA: TGCGCCAGCAGCCAAGCCCGACTTATCACAGATACGCAGTATTTT. This encodes CASSQARLITDTQYF.

The CDR3, as DNA: TGTGCCAGCAGCCCGGACACCGGGGAGCTGTTTTTT. As protein: CASSPDTGELFF. The chain recombines TRBV11-2 with TRBJ2-2; D remains ambiguous. Germline V lookup: CDR1 SGHAT, CDR2 FQNNGV. The CDR3 length is 12 residues. The V end lost 5 bases, the J end lost 3 bases, and 4 bases lay between the germline ends.